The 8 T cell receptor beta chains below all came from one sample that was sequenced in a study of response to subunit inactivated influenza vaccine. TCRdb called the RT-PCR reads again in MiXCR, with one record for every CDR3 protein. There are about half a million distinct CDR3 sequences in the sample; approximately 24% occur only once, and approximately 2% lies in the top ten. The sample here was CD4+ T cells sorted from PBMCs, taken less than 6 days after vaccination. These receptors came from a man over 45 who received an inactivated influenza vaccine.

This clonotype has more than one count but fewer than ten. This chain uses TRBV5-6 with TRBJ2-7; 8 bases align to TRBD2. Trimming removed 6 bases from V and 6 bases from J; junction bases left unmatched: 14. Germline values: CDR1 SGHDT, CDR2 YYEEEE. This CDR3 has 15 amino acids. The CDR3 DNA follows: TGTGCCAGCACACCGGGGTTCAGCAGCGGGGGCGAGCAGTACTTC. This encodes CASTPGFSSGGEQYF. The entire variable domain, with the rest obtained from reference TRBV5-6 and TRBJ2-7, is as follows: DAGVTQSPTHLIKTRGQQVTLRCSPKSGHDTVSWYQQALGQGPQFIFQYYEEEERQRGNFPDRFSGHQFPNYSSELNVNALLLGDSALYLCASTPGFSSGGEQYFGPGTRLTVT.

This CDR3 is CASSYRPGRNYNEQFF. The CDR3 region has the DNA TGTGCCAGCAGTTACCGACCCGGGAGAAACTACAATGAGCAGTTCTTC. This rearrangement joins TRBV6-2 or TRBV6-3 to TRBJ2-1, with D perhaps matching TRBD2 (6 bases). This CDR3 is built from 16 residues. Looked up from germline, CDR1 is MNHEY and CDR2 is SVGEGT. V was trimmed by 2 bases and J by 3 bases, leaving 14 bases between them.

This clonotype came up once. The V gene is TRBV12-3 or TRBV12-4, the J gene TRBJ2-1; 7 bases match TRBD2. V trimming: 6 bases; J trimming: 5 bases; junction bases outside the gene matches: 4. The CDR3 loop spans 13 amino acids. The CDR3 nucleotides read TGTGCCAGCAGGGCAAGCGGGGACAATGAGCAGTTCTTC. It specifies CASRASGDNEQFF.

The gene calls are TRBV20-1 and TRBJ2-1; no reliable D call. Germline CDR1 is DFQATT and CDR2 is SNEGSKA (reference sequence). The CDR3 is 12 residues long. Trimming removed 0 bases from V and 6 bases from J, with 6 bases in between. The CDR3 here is CSARDRGNEQFF. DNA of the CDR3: TGCAGTGCTAGAGATCGAGGCAATGAGCAGTTCTTC.

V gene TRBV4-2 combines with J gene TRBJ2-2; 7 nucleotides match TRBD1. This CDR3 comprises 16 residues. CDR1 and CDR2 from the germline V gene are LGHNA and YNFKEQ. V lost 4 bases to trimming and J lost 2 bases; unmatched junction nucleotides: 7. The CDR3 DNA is TGTGCCAGCAGCCCCCGGGACAGCATTAACACCGGGGAGCTGTTTTTT. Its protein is CASSPRDSINTGELFF.

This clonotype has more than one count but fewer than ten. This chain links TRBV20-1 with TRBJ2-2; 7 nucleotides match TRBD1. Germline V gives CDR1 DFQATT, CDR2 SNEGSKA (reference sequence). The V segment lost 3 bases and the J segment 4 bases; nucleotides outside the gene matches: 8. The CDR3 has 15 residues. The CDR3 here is CSASKGQPFTGELFF. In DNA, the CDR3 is TGCAGTGCTAGTAAGGGACAGCCCTTCACCGGGGAGCTGTTTTTT.

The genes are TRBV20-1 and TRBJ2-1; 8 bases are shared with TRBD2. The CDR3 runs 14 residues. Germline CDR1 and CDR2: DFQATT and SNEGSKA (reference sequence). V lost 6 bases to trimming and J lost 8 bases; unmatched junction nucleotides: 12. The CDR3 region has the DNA TGCAGTGCCAGGTTCGGACTAGCATTCGATGAGCAGTTCTTC. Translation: CSARFGLAFDEQFF.

DNA for the CDR3: TGTGCCAGCAGTGCCGGACAGGGTGGGGGTTACGAGCAGTACTTC. Its translation: CASSAGQGGGYEQYF. J is TRBJ2-7 and V is TRBV2; the match to TRBD1 covers 8 bases. From germline, CDR1 is SNHLY and CDR2 FYNNEI. CDR3 length: 15 residues. V gave up 4 bases and J gave up 4 bases; unmatched junction bases: 9.